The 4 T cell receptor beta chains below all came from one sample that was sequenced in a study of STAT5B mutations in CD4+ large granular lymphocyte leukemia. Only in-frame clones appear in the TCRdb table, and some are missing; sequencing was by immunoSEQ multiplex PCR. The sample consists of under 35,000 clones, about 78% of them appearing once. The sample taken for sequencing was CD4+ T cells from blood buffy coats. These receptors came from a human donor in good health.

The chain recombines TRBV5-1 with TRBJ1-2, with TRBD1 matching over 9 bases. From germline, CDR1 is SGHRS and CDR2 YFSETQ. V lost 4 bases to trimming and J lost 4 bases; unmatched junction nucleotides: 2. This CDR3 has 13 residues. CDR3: CASSAGQGYGYTF. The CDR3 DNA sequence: TGCGCCAGCAGCGCGGGACAGGGCTATGGCTACACCTTC.

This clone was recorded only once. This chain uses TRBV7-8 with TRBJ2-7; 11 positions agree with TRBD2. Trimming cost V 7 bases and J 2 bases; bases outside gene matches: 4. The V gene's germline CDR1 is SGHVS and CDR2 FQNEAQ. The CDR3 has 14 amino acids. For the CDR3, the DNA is TGTGCCAGCACAAGACTAGCGGGGACCTACGAGCAGTACTTC. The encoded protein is CASTRLAGTYEQYF.

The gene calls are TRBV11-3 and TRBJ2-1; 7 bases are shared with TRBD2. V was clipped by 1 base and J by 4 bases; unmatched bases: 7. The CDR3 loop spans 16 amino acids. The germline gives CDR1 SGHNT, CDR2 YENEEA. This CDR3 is CASSLGGEGKYNEQFF. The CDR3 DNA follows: TGTGCCAGCAGCTTAGGGGGGGAGGGAAAGTACAATGAGCAGTTCTTC.

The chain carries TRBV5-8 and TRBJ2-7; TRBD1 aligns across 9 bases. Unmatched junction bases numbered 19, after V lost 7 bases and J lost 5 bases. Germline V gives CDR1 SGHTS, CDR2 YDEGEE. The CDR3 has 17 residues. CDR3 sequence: CASASGQGIGVMHEQYF. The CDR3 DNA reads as TGTGCCAGCGCATCGGGACAGGGAATAGGGGTCATGCACGAGCAGTACTTC.